In its sample, the clone carrying this TCR beta chain was seen many times. What it binds is unknown. A single record per CDR3 protein comes from TCRdb applying MiXCR to the 5' RACE reads. The sample gives 250,000 to 350,000 distinct CDR3 sequences, roughly 16% of which show up once; 23% is in the top ten. This entry is derived from a study of T-cell memory formation after mild COVID-19. The wider study: For the most part, TCR clusters were specific to one donor.

Study observations and caveats: The authors did not confirm SARS-CoV-2 specificity of second-wave clones peaking day 37. Whereas later expanders leaned CD4+, clones contracting day 15 to 85 showed a balanced CD4/CD8 makeup. CD8+ contracting clones occupied EMRA, while CD4+ ones occupied mainly CM and EM.

V shed 5 bases and J shed 0 bases, with 14 bases lying between them. The CDR3 consists of 17 residues. The V gene's germline CDR1 is PRHDT and CDR2 FYEKMQ (reference sequence). This chain uses TRBV13 with TRBJ2-6; possible D gene TRBD1, 6 bases. The sequenced sample was PBMCs or a T cell subset sorted from them (not recorded which). The sequence was collected from a man between 18 and 35 years old who had mild COVID-19 (a few samples of this study predate the infection). Cell type and time point are not known. CDR3 DNA sequence: TGTGCCAGCAGCCCTCGTTGGGACACCTCTGGGGCCAACGTCCTGACTTTC. Encoded protein: CASSPRWDTSGANVLTF. The whole variable domain, remainder taken from reference TRBV13 and TRBJ2-6, is AAGVIQSPRHLIKEKRETATLKCYPIPRHDTVYWYQQGPGQDPQFLISFYEKMQSDKGSIPDRFSAQQFSDYHSELNMSSLELGDSALYFCASSPRWDTSGANVLTFGAGSRLTVL.